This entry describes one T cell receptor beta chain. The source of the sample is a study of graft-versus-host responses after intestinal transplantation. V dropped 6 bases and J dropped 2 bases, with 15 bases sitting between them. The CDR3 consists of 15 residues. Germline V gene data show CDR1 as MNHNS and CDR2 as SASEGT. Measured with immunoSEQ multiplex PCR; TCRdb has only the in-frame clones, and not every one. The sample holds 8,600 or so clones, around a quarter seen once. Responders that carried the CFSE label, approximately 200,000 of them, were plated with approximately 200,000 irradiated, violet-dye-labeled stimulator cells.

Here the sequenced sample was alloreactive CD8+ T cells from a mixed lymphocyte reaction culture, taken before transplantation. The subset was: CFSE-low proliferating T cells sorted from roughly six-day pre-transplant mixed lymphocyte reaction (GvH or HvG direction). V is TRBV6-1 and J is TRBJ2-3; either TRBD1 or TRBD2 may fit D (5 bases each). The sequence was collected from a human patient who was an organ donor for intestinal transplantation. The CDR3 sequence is CASSSSPGPTDTQYF. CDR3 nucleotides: TGTGCCAGCAGCTCAAGCCCGGGGCCCACAGATACGCAGTATTTT.